The 30 T cell receptor beta chains below were found in one sample sequenced in a study of STAT5B mutations in CD4+ large granular lymphocyte leukemia. Produced via immunoSEQ multiplex PCR; TCRdb's table is partial and in-frame only. The sample yields about 40,000 clones, approximately 84% seen once. Material: CD4+ T cells from blood buffy coats. The source of these receptors is a human donor in good health.

This clone was recorded only once. The gene calls are TRBV7-8 and TRBJ2-7, with TRBD1 matching 9 bases. V lost 1 base, J lost 0 bases, and 7 bases stayed unmatched. Germline CDR1 reads SGHVS; CDR2 reads FQNEAQ. This CDR3 is 17 amino acids long. The CDR3 bases are TGTGCCAGCAGCTTAGGTACAGGGGGCTCCTACTCCTACGAGCAGTACTTC. Amino acids: CASSLGTGGSYSYEQYF.

The rearrangement joins TRBV4-2 to TRBJ2-6; maybe TRBD2 (6 bases). CDR1 LGHNA and CDR2 YNFKEQ come from the germline V gene. This CDR3 comprises 17 residues. Trimming stripped 4 bases from V and 2 bases from J, with 15 bases between. CDR3 sequence reads: CASSRYRDFTGANVLTF. The CDR3 DNA follows: TGTGCCAGCAGCCGTTACCGGGACTTTACTGGGGCCAACGTCCTGACTTTC.

V is TRBV4-1 and J is TRBJ2-1; 16 positions match TRBD2. The CDR3 spans 19 residues. The germline CDR1 and CDR2 sequences are MGHRA and YSYEKL. Trimming cost V 6 bases and J 0 bases; bases outside gene matches: 8. The chain's CDR3 is CASSHPGLAGGSSYNEQFF. For the CDR3, the DNA is TGCGCCAGCAGTCACCCGGGACTAGCGGGGGGGAGCTCCTACAATGAGCAGTTCTTC.

The chain combines TRBV6-5 with TRBJ2-7, with D unresolved. Between the trimmed V and J ends, which lost 5 bases and 6 bases, there was a span of 14 bases. There are 13 residues in the CDR3. Per the germline V gene, CDR1 is MNHEY and CDR2 is SVGAGI. For the CDR3, the DNA is TGTGCCAGCAGTCCGGGCGTTCGGGCCGAGCAGTACTTC. Its translation: CASSPGVRAEQYF.

The chain recombines TRBV4-1 with TRBJ1-2, with D possibly being TRBD1 (6 bases). This CDR3 comprises 16 residues. V lost 1 base to trimming and J lost 4 bases, with 16 bases between them. CDR1 is MGHRA, CDR2 YSYEKL, per germline. CDR3 coding DNA: TGCGCCAGCAGCCAAGCTTCGGCAGGGGTAAGCTATGGCTACACCTTC. It is translated as CASSQASAGVSYGYTF.

The CDR3 loop reads CASSQDSLAGGPGETQYF. The CDR3 region has the DNA TGTGCCAGCAGCCAAGATTCGCTAGCGGGAGGGCCCGGGGAGACCCAGTACTTC. V usage is TRBV4-2 and J usage is TRBJ2-5, with 12 bases matching TRBD2. V gave up 0 bases and J gave up 5 bases; unmatched junction bases: 10. Germline V gene lookup returns CDR1 LGHNA and CDR2 YNFKEQ. The CDR3 extends over 18 amino acids.

The chain employs TRBV6-6 and TRBJ2-7; 7 nucleotides line up with TRBD1. This CDR3 spans 12 amino acids. V shed 5 bases, J shed 4 bases, and the junction held 2 bases outside the gene matches. Per the germline V gene, CDR1 is MNHNY and CDR2 is SVGAGI (reference sequence). The CDR3 DNA reads TGTGCCAGCAGTCCAGGGGGATACGAGCAGTACTTC. Its translation is CASSPGGYEQYF.

The chain employs TRBV30 and TRBJ2-1; 7 positions match TRBD1. This CDR3 region has 13 residues. V shed 8 bases and J 5 bases; nucleotides not matched to a gene: 9. The germline CDR1 and CDR2 sequences are GTSNPN and SVGIG (reference sequence). The CDR3 DNA reads TGTGCCAGTAACAGGGGTATGGACAATGAGCAGTTCTTC. It is translated as CASNRGMDNEQFF.

This rearrangement joins TRBV4-2 to TRBJ2-2, with 8 bases aligning to TRBD2. Germline trimming cut 5 bases from V and 4 bases from J; bases unmatched to any gene: 12. The CDR3 has 17 amino acids. Germline CDR1 reads LGHNA; CDR2 reads YNFKEQ. This CDR3 is CASSSSGAGEFTGELFF. The CDR3 bases are TGTGCCAGCAGCTCATCGGGAGCGGGAGAATTCACCGGGGAGCTGTTTTTT.

The chain's CDR3 is CASSQEFSGANVLTF. CDR3 coding DNA: TGTGCCAGCAGCCAAGAGTTCTCTGGGGCCAACGTCCTGACTTTC. The chain links TRBV4-2 to TRBJ2-6, with D uncertain. The V gene's germline CDR1 is LGHNA and CDR2 YNFKEQ. Trimming removed 0 bases from V and 0 bases from J, with 3 bases in between. CDR3 length: 15 amino acids.

The genes are TRBV7-6 and TRBJ1-2; 11 bases align to TRBD1. This CDR3 has 17 amino acids. CDR1 is SGHVS and CDR2 is FNYEAQ in the germline V gene. V dropped 4 bases and J dropped 4; count of bases not matched to a gene: 11. CDR3 in amino acids: CASSSRITGTGGYGYTF. The CDR3 DNA is TGTGCCAGCAGCTCCCGCATAACCGGGACAGGGGGCTATGGCTACACCTTC.

V usage is TRBV18 and J usage is TRBJ2-5, with a weak D call TRBD1 (5 bases). This CDR3 is 13 amino acids long. Trimming cost V 9 bases and J 5 bases, with 16 bases left between them. Per the germline V gene, CDR1 is KGHSH and CDR2 is LQKENI. CDR3: CASQDTFGETQYF. The CDR3 region has the DNA TGTGCCAGTCAGGACACGTTCGGGGAGACCCAGTACTTC.

J is TRBJ1-5 and V is TRBV2; D might be TRBD1 (6 bases). The germline V gene has CDR1 SNHLY and CDR2 FYNNEI. The V gene lost 5 bases and the J gene lost 1 base, with 12 bases spanning the gap. This CDR3 contains 15 residues. The CDR3 bases are TGTGCCAGCAGTCGTAGACAGGCGAGCAATCAGCCCCAGCATTTT. It specifies CASSRRQASNQPQHF.

The rearrangement links TRBV5-1 to TRBJ2-3; 7 bases agree with TRBD1. Germline CDR1 and CDR2: SGHRS and YFSETQ. The CDR3 runs 14 residues. J lost 5 bases, V lost 4 bases, and 7 bases had no gene match. The CDR3 region has the DNA TGCGCCAGCAGCGCCGGGACAGCCAAAGATACGCAGTATTTT. It translates to CASSAGTAKDTQYF.

This clone came up a few times. CDR3 sequence: CAIRDANQPQHF. The CDR3 region has the DNA TGTGCCATCAGGGATGCCAATCAGCCCCAGCATTTT. The chain is built from TRBV6-1 and TRBJ1-5, with TRBD1 as a possible D gene (5 bases). This CDR3 is 12 amino acids long. Trimming left V 10 bases short and J 3 bases short, with 10 bases between. Per the germline V gene, CDR1 is MNHNS and CDR2 is SASEGT.

The chain combines TRBV28 with TRBJ2-1; D is uncertain. Germline V gives CDR1 MDHEN, CDR2 SYDVKM. The CDR3 sequence is 14 residues long. Trimming pared 11 bases from V and 0 bases from J, leaving 14 bases between. The DNA for the CDR3 is TGTGCCCACACCGCCGGCAGCTCCTACAATGAGCAGTTCTTC. It translates to CAHTAGSSYNEQFF.

This rearrangement joins TRBV27 to TRBJ2-7; D is perhaps TRBD2 (6 bases). This CDR3 has 15 residues. CDR1 and CDR2 from the germline V gene are MNHEY and SMNVEV (reference sequence). V lost 6 bases to trimming and J lost 7 bases, with 22 bases between them. In nucleotides, the CDR3 is TGTGCCAGCAGCTCTATCTCCCGGGGGAGCTTGGAGCAGTACTTC. Translated: CASSSISRGSLEQYF.

The genes are TRBV5-1 and TRBJ2-2; TRBD1 is a possible D gene (5 bases). V lost 1 base, J lost 4 bases, and 14 bases lay in between. The CDR3 loop spans 16 amino acids. Germline lookup yields CDR1 SGHRS and CDR2 YFSETQ. CDR3 coding DNA: TGCGCCAGCAGCTTGAGCGCAGGGATGTTCACCGGGGAGCTGTTTTTT. The encoded protein is CASSLSAGMFTGELFF.

This chain uses TRBV19 with TRBJ2-5; TRBD1 matches 9 bases. Germline V lookup: CDR1 LNHDA, CDR2 SQIVND (reference sequence). CDR3 length equals 15 residues. Germline trimming cut 3 bases from V and 5 bases from J; bases unmatched to any gene: 7. The CDR3 is CASSMGQGPRETQYF. As DNA, the CDR3 is TGTGCCAGTAGTATGGGACAGGGCCCAAGGGAGACCCAGTACTTC.

CDR3 amino acids: CASSQVWESEQYF. The CDR3 region has the DNA TGCGCCAGCAGCCAAGTGTGGGAGAGCGAGCAGTACTTC. V is TRBV4-3 and J is TRBJ2-7; TRBD2 is a possible D gene (5 bases). The CDR3 runs to 13 residues. Germline assignment: CDR1 LGHNA and CDR2 YSLEER. Trimming removed 1 base at V and 6 bases at J, with 10 bases between.

This chain uses TRBV10-3 with TRBJ2-5; D gene ambiguous. The CDR3 runs 14 residues. Germline V gene sequence: CDR1 ENHRY, CDR2 SYGVKD. The V gene lost 0 bases and the J gene lost 5 bases, with 10 bases spanning the gap. CDR3 in amino acids: CAISESRTAETQYF. DNA for the CDR3: TGTGCCATCAGTGAGTCTAGGACGGCGGAGACCCAGTACTTC.

The chain couples TRBV5-1 to TRBJ1-6; 7 nucleotides line up with TRBD1. This CDR3 region has 19 residues. CDR1 is SGHRS, CDR2 YFSETQ, per germline. V gave up 0 bases and J gave up 1 base; unmatched junction bases: 10. CDR3: CASSLGQKGAGSYNSPLHF. CDR3 sequence (DNA): TGCGCCAGCAGCTTGGGGCAAAAGGGGGCAGGGTCCTATAATTCACCCCTCCACTTT.

In its sample, this clone was seen a few times. V gene TRBV6-5 combines with J gene TRBJ1-5; D is unresolved. The CDR3 contains 14 residues. Per germline, CDR1 MNHEY and CDR2 SVGAGI. V lost 4 bases, J lost 0 bases, and 7 bases lay in between. The CDR3 sequence: CASSSTDSNQPQHF. CDR3 in DNA: TGTGCCAGCAGTTCGACGGATAGCAATCAGCCCCAGCATTTT.

The chain is built from TRBV5-1 and TRBJ2-1, with D tentatively TRBD2 (5 bases). This CDR3 has 14 residues. V dropped 5 bases and J dropped 0 bases, with 9 bases sitting between them. Germline CDR1 is SGHRS and CDR2 is YFSETQ. In DNA form, the CDR3 reads TGCGCCAGCAGGACCCGGGGCTCCTACAATGAGCAGTTCTTC. Amino acid sequence: CASRTRGSYNEQFF.

The chain uses TRBV9 and TRBJ2-5; 8 bases align to TRBD2. Germline CDR1 reads SGDLS; CDR2 reads YYNGEE. This CDR3 region has 17 residues. The V and J ends lost 0 bases and 5 bases, in that order; junction bases with no gene match: 12. Written as DNA, the CDR3 is TGTGCCAGCAGCGTAGGCCCCGCGGGGGGCGCACGGGAGACCCAGTACTTC. Translating it yields CASSVGPAGGARETQYF. Using reference TRBV9 and TRBJ2-5 for the parts outside the CDR3, the full variable domain is DSGVTQTPKHLITATGQRVTLRCSPRSGDLSVYWYQQSLDQGLQFLIQYYNGEERAKGNILERFSAQQFPDLHSELNLSSLELGDSALYFCASSVGPAGGARETQYFGPGTRLLVL.

This chain uses TRBV28 with TRBJ1-6; D might be TRBD1 (6 bases). Germline CDR1 and CDR2: MDHEN and SYDVKM. This CDR3 has 12 residues. V lost 5 bases and J lost 8, with 7 bases in between. CDR3 sequence: CASSEGDSPLHF. CDR3 coding DNA: TGTGCCAGCAGTGAGGGGGATTCACCCCTCCACTTT. The complete variable domain, with remaining parts taken from reference TRBV28 and TRBJ1-6, reads DVKVTQSSRYLVKRTGEKVFLECVQDMDHENMFWYRQDPGLGLRLIYFSYDVKMKEKGDIPEGYSVSREKKERFSLILESASTNQTSMYLCASSEGDSPLHFGNGTRLTVT.

The chain links TRBV30 to TRBJ2-7; D is tentatively TRBD1 or TRBD2 (5 bases each). With 4 bases removed from V and 10 bases from J, the gap between germline ends came to 14 bases. The CDR3 is 11 residues long. CDR1 is GTSNPN and CDR2 is SVGIG in the germline V gene (reference sequence). The CDR3 loop is CAWNRDQTQYF. CDR3 DNA sequence: TGTGCCTGGAACCGGGACCAAACACAGTACTTC.

The chain has TRBV10-3 and TRBJ2-6; TRBD2 matches at 8 bases. V gave up 3 bases and J gave up 4 bases; unmatched junction bases: 5. Germline V gene sequence: CDR1 ENHRY, CDR2 SYGVKD. There are 16 residues in the CDR3. This chain's CDR3 is CAISEAGVVGANVLTF. The CDR3 DNA follows: TGTGCCATCAGTGAAGCGGGAGTAGTGGGGGCCAACGTCCTGACTTTC.

The chain recombines TRBV6-5 with TRBJ2-7; tentative D call: TRBD2 (5 bases). V lost 0 bases, J lost 0 bases, and 9 bases lay in between. Germline CDR1 MNHEY, CDR2 SVGAGI. The CDR3 is 15 residues long. The CDR3 nucleotides read TGTGCCAGCAGTTACTCCGGGGAAAGCTCCTACGAGCAGTACTTC. This encodes CASSYSGESSYEQYF.

This chain uses TRBV10-3 with TRBJ2-1; D unclear. Germline CDR1 and CDR2: ENHRY and SYGVKD. This CDR3 has 14 residues. The V gene lost 2 bases and the J gene lost 5 bases, with 10 bases spanning the gap. The CDR3 DNA is TGTGCCATCAGTGAGCTCAGAAAAGACAATGAGCAGTTCTTC. Translation gives CAISELRKDNEQFF.